This is a list of T cell receptor beta chains from one sample in a study of cytomegalovirus exposure and HLA in healthy donors. Using immunoSEQ multiplex PCR, the repertoire was profiled, and TCRdb retains in-frame clones only, with some absent. Of 200,000 to 250,000 clones in the sample, around nine tenths were seen once. Material for sequencing was PBMCs. The receptors were sampled from a man aged 18 to 29 in good health and CMV-seronegative. Each CDR3 is given with its conserved first and last residue. Fields, in order: J gene, D gene, CDR3 length, V gene, clone size, CDR3 DNA, CDR3 protein. The D gene is left open where the match is weak. Expanded clones are given a class, and other clones once, few, many or no size at all.

TRBJ2-3	NA	12	TRBV14	once	TGTGCCAGCAGCCACGGCACAGATACGCAGTATTTT	CASSHGTDTQYF
TRBJ1-1	NA	14	TRBV7-2	NA	TGTGCCAGCAGCTTAGGGACGGAGGTTGCTGAAGCTTTCTTT	CASSLGTEVAEAFF
TRBJ1-5	NA	13	TRBV11-2	NA	TGTGCCAGCAGCGGGACACGGAATCAGCCCCAGCATTTT	CASSGTRNQPQHF
TRBJ2-1	NA	16	TRBV18	NA	TGTGCCAGCTCTACCAGGGACGGGAGCTCCTACAATGAGCAGTTCTTC	CASSTRDGSSYNEQFF
TRBJ2-7	NA	13	TRBV2	NA	TGTGCCAGCACCCCCGAGGCCCTCCGCGAGCAGTACTTC	CASTPEALREQYF
TRBJ1-6	NA	13	TRBV7-2	NA	TGTGCCAGCAGACCGGACGGGGATTCACCCCTCCACTTT	CASRPDGDSPLHF
TRBJ1-3	NA	15	TRBV28	NA	TGTGCCAGCAGTTTTGGCTTTTGGTCTGGAAACACCATATATTTT	CASSFGFWSGNTIYF
TRBJ2-4	NA	11	TRBV19	NA	TGTGCCAGTAGTGAGTTGGGGCCGTTGATCTTC	CASSELGPLIF
TRBJ2-1	TRBD2	16	TRBV18	NA	TGTGCCAGCTCCCCAGGACTAGCGGGAACCTACAATGAGCAGTTCTTC	CASSPGLAGTYNEQFF
TRBJ2-3	TRBD2	18	TRBV9	NA	TGTGCCAGCAGCACTACCACTAGCGGGGGGCCTCGCACAGATACGCAGTATTTT	CASSTTTSGGPRTDTQYF
TRBJ2-7	NA	15	TRBV2	once	TGTGCCAGCAGTCCGGCGCCGACAGCTGCCTACGAGCAGTACTTC	CASSPAPTAAYEQYF
TRBJ1-1	NA	16	TRBV5-1	NA	TGCGCCAGCAGCTCGACAGAGTACCCCAAGCACACTGAAGCTTTCTTT	CASSSTEYPKHTEAFF
TRBJ2-1	TRBD2	16	TRBV5-1	NA	TGCGCCAGCAGCCCCTCGTTTCGGGAGGATCCAAATGAGCAGTTCTTC	CASSPSFREDPNEQFF
TRBJ2-1	TRBD2	17	TRBV4-2	once	TGTGCCAGCAGCCGAGTTGCCGGGACTAGCGGTTACAATGAGCAGTTCTTC	CASSRVAGTSGYNEQFF
TRBJ2-7	TRBD1	15	TRBV25-1	NA	TGTGCCAGCAGTGCGACAGTGCTCAGGGGGTACGAGCAGTACTTC	CASSATVLRGYEQYF
TRBJ2-5	NA	13	TRBV6-5	NA	TGTGCCAGCAAGGACCTAGCAGGAGAGACCCAGTACTTC	CASKDLAGETQYF
TRBJ2-7	TRBD1	14	TRBV7-9	NA	TGTGCCAGCAGCCCGTCGGACAGGGGGGACGAGCAGTACTTC	CASSPSDRGDEQYF
TRBJ2-2	TRBD2	17	TRBV7-3	NA	TGTGCCAGCAGCCCCCAGGGACTAGCGGGTAACACCGGGGAGCTGTTTTTT	CASSPQGLAGNTGELFF
TRBJ2-5	NA	13	TRBV10-1	NA	TGCGCCAGCAGTAGACAGACCCAAGGGACCCAGTACTTC	CASSRQTQGTQYF
TRBJ2-7	TRBD1	14	TRBV28	NA	TGTGCCATAACAGGGACAGCAGACTCCTACGAGCAGTACTTC	CAITGTADSYEQYF
TRBJ2-3	TRBD2	15	TRBV7-2	NA	TGTGCCAGCAGCTTCCTAGCGGGAGGGCCAGATACGCAGTATTTT	CASSFLAGGPDTQYF
TRBJ1-2	NA	12	TRBV7-9	NA	TGTGCCAGCAGCTTCAACAGTGGCGGCTACACCTTC	CASSFNSGGYTF
TRBJ2-7	TRBD2	17	TRBV27	NA	TGTGCCAGCAGTTTATCCGGGACTAGCGGGAACTCCTACGAGCAGTACTTC	CASSLSGTSGNSYEQYF
TRBJ2-3	TRBD2	16	TRBV7-2	NA	TGTGCCAGCAGCAACGGACTAGCGGCTAGCACAGATACGCAGTATTTT	CASSNGLAASTDTQYF
TRBJ2-5	NA	17	TRBV28	NA	TGTGCCAGCAGTTTATTAGGTCTCGGGGGGCGAGGGGAGACCCAGTACTTC	CASSLLGLGGRGETQYF
TRBJ2-7	TRBD2	15	TRBV4-1	once	TGCGCCAGCAGCCAAAGGGAGGGCCCCCCGGGGGAGCAGTACTTC	CASSQREGPPGEQYF
TRBJ1-6	NA	16	TRBV5-1	once	TGCGCCAGCAGCTCCGAAATTGGCCAGGGCGGTTCACCCCTCCACTTT	CASSSEIGQGGSPLHF
TRBJ2-3	NA	15	TRBV11-2	once	TGTGCCAGCAGCTCCAGACTAGATTGGGTAGATACGCAGTATTTT	CASSSRLDWVDTQYF
TRBJ2-7	NA	12	TRBV21-1	NA	TGTGCCAGCAGTAGGACAGGGGGCGAGCAGTACTTC	CASSRTGGEQYF
TRBJ2-1	NA	14	TRBV12-2	NA	TGTGCAAGTCGCTTAGGGACTAGCGGCAATGAGCAGTTCTTC	CASRLGTSGNEQFF
TRBJ2-3	NA	14	TRBV25-1	NA	TGTGCCAGCAGTGATTTTAGCGGCACAGATACGCAGTATTTT	CASSDFSGTDTQYF
TRBJ2-2	NA	17	TRBV27	NA	TGTGCCACCAGGAGGTTTATATCGTCCGGGGACACCGGGGAGCTGTTTTTT	CATRRFISSGDTGELFF
TRBJ2-3	NA	15	TRBV27	NA	TGTGCCAGCAGTTTTTTTTCGGGAGCGGCAGATACGCAGTATTTT	CASSFFSGAADTQYF
TRBJ2-5	TRBD2	16	TRBV4-2	NA	TGTGCCAGCAGCCAAGAAGTTAGCGGGTTTCAAGAGACCCAGTACTTC	CASSQEVSGFQETQYF
TRBJ2-7	NA	16	TRBV11-2	NA	TGTGCCAGCAGCCTTGGCGCAGTTGGGACAACCTACGAGCAGTACTTC	CASSLGAVGTTYEQYF
TRBJ2-7	TRBD1	14	TRBV5-1	few	TGCGCCAGCAGCAAAGGGACAGGGTCGTACGAGCAGTACTTC	CASSKGTGSYEQYF
TRBJ2-7	TRBD2	16	TRBV7-2	NA	TGCGCCAGCAGCCAACGGCAGCGGGAGCTCACGGGCGAGCAGTACTTC	CASSQRQRELTGEQYF
TRBJ1-3	TRBD1	16	TRBV7-3	NA	TGTGCCAGCAGCTACTCCGGGACAGGGATCGGAAACACCATATATTTT	CASSYSGTGIGNTIYF
TRBJ2-7	NA	12	TRBV2	NA	TGTGCCAGCAATCAGAATCCCTACGAGCAGTACTTC	CASNQNPYEQYF
TRBJ2-2	NA	15	TRBV4-3	NA	TGCGCCAGCAGCCAAGATCCGACCAGGAGGGGGGAGCTGTTTTTT	CASSQDPTRRGELFF
TRBJ2-3	NA	15	TRBV14	NA	TGTGCCAGCAGCCAATGGGGCCAGGCTACAGATACGCAGTATTTT	CASSQWGQATDTQYF
TRBJ1-5	NA	13	TRBV4-1	NA	TGCGCCAGCAGCACTCGACAGAATCAGCCCCAGCATTTT	CASSTRQNQPQHF
TRBJ2-5	TRBD1	14	TRBV5-1	NA	TGCGCCAGCAGCTTGGCAGGGGGCTATGAGACCCAGTACTTC	CASSLAGGYETQYF
TRBJ2-3	NA	15	TRBV21-1	once	TGTGCCAGCAGCAATCGACGCGGGGCCGCAGATACGCAGTATTTT	CASSNRRGAADTQYF
TRBJ1-2	NA	15	TRBV7-6	NA	TGTGCCAGCAGTCTCTCCCGGGTGGGGAGAGATGGCTACACCTTC	CASSLSRVGRDGYTF
TRBJ2-1	NA	13	TRBV4-3	NA	TGCGCCAGCAGCCAAGTAGGGGGGGATGAGCAGTTCTTC	CASSQVGGDEQFF
TRBJ2-7	NA	13	TRBV5-4	NA	TGTGCCAGCAGCTTGCGGGGGGCTGGCGAGCAGTACTTC	CASSLRGAGEQYF
TRBJ2-2	NA	17	TRBV27	few	TGTGCCAGCCGCAGCAGTTCCCCCAGGGCCTTCGCCGGGGAGCTGTTTTTT	CASRSSSPRAFAGELFF